Each of the 14 T cell receptor beta chains below was sequenced from the same sample in a study of cytomegalovirus exposure and HLA in healthy donors (dated by TCRdb to between 2016 and 2019). The library was prepared using the immunoSEQ multiplex PCR assay. For the multiplex PCR, a mixture combining 60 forward primers for TCR Vbeta segments and 13 reverse primers for TCR Jbeta segments was used. Sourced from immuneACCESS, this table was stored by TCRdb with only in-frame sequences that have V and J called. A share of the clones is absent; for the studies checked, an unresolved V gene accounts for under half, and the remainder has no known explanation. The sample includes 160,000 or so clones, with approximately 77% observed a single time. The ten largest make up about 4% of the sample. The sample was PBMCs. These receptors all come from a man in his thirties or forties in good health and CMV-seropositive.

The chain uses TRBV5-1 and TRBJ1-1; 8 bases agree with TRBD1. The CDR3 is 12 residues long. Per the germline V gene, CDR1 is SGHRS and CDR2 is YFSETQ. Unmatched junction bases numbered 3, after V lost 3 bases and J lost 8 bases. CDR3 sequence: CASSSQGVEAFF. Here the CDR3 DNA reads TGCGCCAGCAGCTCACAGGGGGTAGAAGCTTTCTTT.

The chain joins TRBV5-1 to TRBJ2-2, with a possible D match to TRBD2 (5 bases). CDR1 is SGHRS, CDR2 YFSETQ, per germline. The germline V and J ends were trimmed by 5 bases and 1 base, with 6 bases remaining between them. The CDR3 covers 13 residues. The CDR3 here is CASRSGNTGELFF. CDR3 coding DNA: TGCGCCAGCAGGAGCGGGAACACCGGGGAGCTGTTTTTT.

The genes are TRBV11-2 and TRBJ2-1; D remains unclear. The CDR3 has 12 residues. CDR1 and CDR2 from the germline V gene are SGHAT and FQNNGV. Trimming removed 3 bases from V and 8 bases from J, with 8 bases in between. Written as DNA, the CDR3 is TGTGCCAGCAGCTTCCTAGGCCATGAGCAGTTCTTC. Protein sequence: CASSFLGHEQFF.

In its sample, this clone was seen a few times. This rearrangement joins TRBV27 to TRBJ2-7; TRBD2 might be the D (6 bases). The V gene lost 5 bases and the J gene lost 7 bases, with 9 bases spanning the gap. The germline gives CDR1 MNHEY, CDR2 SMNVEV (reference sequence). The CDR3 loop spans 11 amino acids. The CDR3, as DNA: TGTGCCAGCAGTCCCCGGGGGGAGCAGTACTTC. It encodes CASSPRGEQYF.

The chain links TRBV7-6 to TRBJ2-1, with D possibly being TRBD1 (5 bases). Trimming cost V 1 base and J 4 bases, with 11 bases left between them. Per the germline V gene, CDR1 is SGHVS and CDR2 is FNYEAQ. The CDR3 is 15 residues long. CDR3 nucleotides: TGTGCCAGCAGCTTAGAGGGGTACTCATACAATGAGCAGTTCTTC. Amino acid sequence: CASSLEGYSYNEQFF.

The CDR3, as DNA: TGTGCCAGCAGCCCCAGCGGGGGTCTCACAGATACGCAGTATTTT. Translation gives CASSPSGGLTDTQYF. The rearrangement joins TRBV7-3 to TRBJ2-3; 8 bases line up with TRBD2. The CDR3 has 15 residues. The V segment lost 5 bases and the J segment 2 bases; nucleotides outside the gene matches: 6. The germline V gene has CDR1 SGHTA and CDR2 FQGTGA.

This chain uses TRBV7-2 with TRBJ1-5; D gene uncertain. The V gene lost 1 base and the J gene lost 7 bases, with 11 bases spanning the gap. Per the germline V gene, CDR1 is SGHTA and CDR2 is FQGNSA. The CDR3 spans 14 residues. CDR3 sequence (DNA): TGTGCCAGCAGCTTAGGCGAGGGATACCAGCCCCAGCATTTT. It codes for CASSLGEGYQPQHF.

The chain combines TRBV6-1 with TRBJ2-3, with D perhaps TRBD2 (6 bases). With 8 bases removed from V and 1 base from J, the gap between germline ends came to 16 bases. CDR1 MNHNS and CDR2 SASEGT come from the germline V gene. The CDR3 extends over 15 amino acids. The CDR3 sequence is CASYVADRRTDTQYF. CDR3 coding DNA: TGTGCCAGCTACGTAGCGGATAGACGCACAGATACGCAGTATTTT.

The V and J genes are TRBV5-4 and TRBJ1-2; D uncertain. The CDR3 is 13 residues long. Germline V lookup: CDR1 SGHNT, CDR2 YYREEE (reference sequence). V shed 3 bases and J shed 4 bases, with 10 bases lying between them. The CDR3 spells CASSSAQSYGYTF. CDR3 DNA: TGTGCCAGCAGCTCAGCACAGTCCTATGGCTACACCTTC.

This clone was counted a single time. The chain has TRBV7-3 and TRBJ2-1; tentative D call: TRBD1 (6 bases). Germline CDR1 and CDR2: SGHTA and FQGTGA. The CDR3 contains 15 residues. The V and J ends lost 4 bases and 0 bases respectively, with 10 bases between them. Here the CDR3 reads CASSSTGSSYNEQFF. The DNA of the CDR3 is TGTGCCAGCAGCTCGACAGGAAGCTCCTACAATGAGCAGTTCTTC. The full variable domain, completed using reference TRBV7-3 and TRBJ2-1, is GAGVSQTPSNKVTEKGKYVELRCDPISGHTALYWYRQSLGQGPEFLIYFQGTGAADDSGLPNDRFFAVRPEGSVSTLKIQRTERGDSAVYLCASSSTGSSYNEQFFGPGTRLTVL.

The gene calls are TRBV10-3 and TRBJ2-5; D is undetermined. Germline V gene sequence: CDR1 ENHRY, CDR2 SYGVKD. The CDR3 is made up of 13 amino acids. Trimming removed 7 bases from V and 5 bases from J, with 14 bases in between. CDR3 region: CAINDGSEETQYF. The CDR3, as DNA: TGTGCCATCAACGACGGAAGCGAGGAGACCCAGTACTTC.

J is TRBJ2-7 and V is TRBV9; a possible D gene is TRBD1 (6 bases). Trimming pared 0 bases from V and 1 base from J, leaving 11 bases between. Germline values: CDR1 SGDLS, CDR2 YYNGEE. The CDR3 contains 15 residues. The CDR3 coding sequence is TGTGCCAGCAGCGTAGGAGGGACAATTTCCTACGAGCAGTACTTC. Translating it yields CASSVGGTISYEQYF.

This clone was counted between two and nine times. V is TRBV2 and J is TRBJ1-1, with D perhaps matching TRBD1 (5 bases). Per germline, CDR1 SNHLY and CDR2 FYNNEI. The CDR3 covers 15 residues. The V gene lost 0 bases and the J gene lost 7 bases, with 15 bases spanning the gap. The CDR3 DNA follows: TGTGCCAGCAGTGAAGCCATTTTCAGGGTAGATGAAGCTTTCTTT. Protein sequence: CASSEAIFRVDEAFF.

CDR3 nucleotide sequence: TGCGCCAGCAGCACAGGGGCAGGGGGGAACACCGGGGAGCTGTTTTTT. It is translated as CASSTGAGGNTGELFF. This sequence joins TRBV5-1 and TRBJ2-2; TRBD1 matches 7 bases. The CDR3 has 16 residues. Looked up from germline, CDR1 is SGHRS and CDR2 is YFSETQ. Losses at the gene ends were 4 bases for V and 1 base for J; bases not matched to a gene: 7. Based on the CDR3 plus reference TRBV5-1 and TRBJ2-2, the full variable domain is KAGVTQTPRYLIKTRGQQVTLSCSPISGHRSVSWYQQTPGQGLQFLFEYFSETQRNKGNFPGRFSGRQFSNSRSEMNVSTLELGDSALYLCASSTGAGGNTGELFFGEGSRLTVL.